The subject of this entry is one T cell receptor (beta chain). Its antigen is not known. The data originate from a study of cytomegalovirus exposure and HLA in healthy donors. Study-wide results and caveats: The authors considered a cluster of highly shared sequence variants likely to be a sequencing artifact. CMV serostatus was the only recorded immune exposure for donors. Associated with cytomegalovirus, according to the listing, were fewer than 200 TCR beta chains. TCR beta V- and J-gene trimming was later associated with a missense DCLRE1C variant.

The V and J ends lost 3 bases and 2 bases, in that order; junction bases with no gene match: 10. Per the germline V gene, CDR1 is LNHDA and CDR2 is SQIVND (reference sequence). The CDR3 consists of 18 residues. The PCR used 60 Vbeta and 13 Jbeta primers. Repertoires were generated with immunoSEQ multiplex PCR, while TCRdb's copy carries only in-frame clones and drops some. The sample lists roughly 220,000 clones; 55% to 75% were seen once. The sequence was collected from a man aged 40-49 years in good health and CMV-seropositive. Sequencing input: PBMCs. V gene TRBV19 combines with J gene TRBJ2-3; 11 bases agree with TRBD2. CDR3 bases: TGTGCCAGTAGTATTGGGCTAGCGGGGGGCACTAACACAGATACGCAGTATTTT. It specifies CASSIGLAGGTNTDTQYF.